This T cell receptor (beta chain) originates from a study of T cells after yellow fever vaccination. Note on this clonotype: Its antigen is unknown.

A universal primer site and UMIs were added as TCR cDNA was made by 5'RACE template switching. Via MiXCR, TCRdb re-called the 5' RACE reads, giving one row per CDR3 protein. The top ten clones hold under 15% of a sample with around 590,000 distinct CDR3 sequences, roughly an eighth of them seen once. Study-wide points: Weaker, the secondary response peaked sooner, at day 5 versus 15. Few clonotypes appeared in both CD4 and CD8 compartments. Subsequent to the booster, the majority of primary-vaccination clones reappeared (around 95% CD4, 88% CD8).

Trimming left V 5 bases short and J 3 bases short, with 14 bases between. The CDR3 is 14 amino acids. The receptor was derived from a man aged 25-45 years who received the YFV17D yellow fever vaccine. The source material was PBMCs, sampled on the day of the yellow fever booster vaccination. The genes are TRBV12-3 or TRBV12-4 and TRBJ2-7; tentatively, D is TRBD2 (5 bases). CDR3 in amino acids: CASSRVGEHYEQYF. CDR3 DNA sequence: TGTGCCAGCAGTCGGGTGGGAGAGCACTACGAGCAGTACTTC.